The clone carrying this T cell receptor beta chain occurred a few times. TCRdb re-called clones from the PCR reads using MiXCR. The sample yields about 15,000 clones, about 31% seen once. Thyroid surgery was preceded by no treatment in any patient. This specimen belongs to a study of metastatic and nonmetastatic thyroid tumors. With 5 bases removed from V and 7 bases from J, the gap between germline ends came to 21 bases. CDR3 length: 16 amino acids. Per germline, CDR1 SGHAT and CDR2 FQNNGV. This clonotype originated in a female donor with papillary thyroid cancer or a benign thyroid nodule (not recorded which). Some clones in this sample may be carry-over from other donors' samples. The chain employs TRBV11-2 and TRBJ2-1; tentatively, D is TRBD1 (6 bases). Sequenced input: tumor tissue. The CDR3 nucleotides are TGTGCCAGCAGCGCCAGGGGTAGGAGAGGGCAAAATGAGCAGTTCTTC. It encodes CASSARGRRGQNEQFF.